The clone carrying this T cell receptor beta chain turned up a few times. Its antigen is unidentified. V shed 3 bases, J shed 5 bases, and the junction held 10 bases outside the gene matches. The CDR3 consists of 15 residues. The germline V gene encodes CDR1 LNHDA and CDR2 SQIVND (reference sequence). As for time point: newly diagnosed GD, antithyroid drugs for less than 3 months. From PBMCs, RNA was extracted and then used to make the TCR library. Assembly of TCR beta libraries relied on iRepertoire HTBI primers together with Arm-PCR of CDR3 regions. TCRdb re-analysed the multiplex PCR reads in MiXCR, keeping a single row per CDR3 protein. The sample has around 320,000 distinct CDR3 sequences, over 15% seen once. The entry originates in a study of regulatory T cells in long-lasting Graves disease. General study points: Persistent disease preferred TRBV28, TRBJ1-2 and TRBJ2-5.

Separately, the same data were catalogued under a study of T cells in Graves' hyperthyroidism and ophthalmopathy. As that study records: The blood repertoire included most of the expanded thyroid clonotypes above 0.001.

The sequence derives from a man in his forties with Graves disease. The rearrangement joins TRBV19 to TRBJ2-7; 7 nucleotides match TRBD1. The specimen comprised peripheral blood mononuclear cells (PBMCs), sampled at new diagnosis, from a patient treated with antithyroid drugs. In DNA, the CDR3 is TGTGCCAGTAGTATCACCCCCGTAAGGGGGCACGAGCAGTACTTC. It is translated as CASSITPVRGHEQYF.